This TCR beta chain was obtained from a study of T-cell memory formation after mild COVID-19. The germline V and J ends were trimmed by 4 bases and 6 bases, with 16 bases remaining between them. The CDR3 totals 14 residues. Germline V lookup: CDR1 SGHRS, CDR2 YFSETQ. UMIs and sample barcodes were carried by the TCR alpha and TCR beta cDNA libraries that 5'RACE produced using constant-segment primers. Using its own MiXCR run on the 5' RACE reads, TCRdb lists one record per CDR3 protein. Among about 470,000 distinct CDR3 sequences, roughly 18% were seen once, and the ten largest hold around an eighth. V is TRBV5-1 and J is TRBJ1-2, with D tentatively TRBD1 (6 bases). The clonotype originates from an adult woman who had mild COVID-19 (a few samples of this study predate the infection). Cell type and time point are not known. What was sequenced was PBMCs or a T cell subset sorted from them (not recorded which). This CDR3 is CASSPGGQGDGYTF. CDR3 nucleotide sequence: TGCGCCAGCAGCCCGGGGGGGCAGGGCGATGGCTACACCTTC.